The present TCR beta chain was sequenced within a study of blood T cell repertoires in COVID-19. Study-wide background: T cells, B-cell-depleted T cells, or PBMCs supplied cDNA or gDNA.

Sequencing was performed with immunoSEQ multiplex PCR; in TCRdb, only in-frame clones are kept and a portion is missing. The data hold fewer than 250,000 clones, with roughly 84% observed a single time. The CDR3 spans 14 residues. The V gene's germline CDR1 is SGHRS and CDR2 YFSETQ. The J segment lost 4 bases and the V segment lost 3 bases, leaving 3 bases of the junction unmatched. A Seattle source enrolled patients during active infection and followed them longitudinally. This sequence joins TRBV5-1 and TRBJ2-2; 7 bases line up with TRBD1. Sequencing was done on a sample of peripheral blood. The TCR comes from a woman over 75 with COVID-19, enrolled during active disease. This CDR3 reads CASSWDSSTGELFF. The CDR3 nucleotides read TGCGCCAGCAGCTGGGACAGCTCCACCGGGGAGCTGTTTTTT.